The 3 T cell receptor beta chains in this list originate from one sample, sequenced in a study of T cell responses to AZD1222 COVID-19 vaccine. Assay used: immunoSEQ multiplex PCR; TCRdb lists only in-frame clones, some missing. The sample yields 85,000 to 90,000 clones, 91% seen once. The sequences come from peripheral blood, collected on day 0 of MenACWY control vaccination. Receptors were obtained from an adult in good health.

The chain employs TRBV7-9 and TRBJ1-1, with 8 bases matching TRBD1. Germline V lookup: CDR1 SEHNR, CDR2 FQNEAQ (reference sequence). This CDR3 has 15 residues. V was clipped by 1 base and J by 5 bases; unmatched bases: 6. The CDR3, as DNA: TGTGCCAGCAGCTTAGGGCAGGGGGCATATACTGAAGCTTTCTTT. Translating gives CASSLGQGAYTEAFF.

This sequence joins TRBV19 and TRBJ1-5; a possible D gene is TRBD1 (6 bases). This CDR3 has 13 amino acids. CDR1 and CDR2 from the germline V gene are LNHDA and SQIVND (reference sequence). V lost 3 bases to trimming and J lost 6 bases, with 9 bases between them. CDR3 protein: CASSIQGSQPQHF. DNA for the CDR3: TGTGCCAGTAGTATTCAGGGGAGTCAGCCCCAGCATTTT.

J is TRBJ1-1 and V is TRBV2; D perhaps matches TRBD1 (6 bases). Germline values: CDR1 SNHLY, CDR2 FYNNEI. Trimming left V 7 bases short and J 1 base short, with 10 bases between. The CDR3 is 13 residues long. CDR3 nucleotides: TGTGCCAGCAAACGGACAGAGAACACTGAAGCTTTCTTT. This encodes CASKRTENTEAFF.